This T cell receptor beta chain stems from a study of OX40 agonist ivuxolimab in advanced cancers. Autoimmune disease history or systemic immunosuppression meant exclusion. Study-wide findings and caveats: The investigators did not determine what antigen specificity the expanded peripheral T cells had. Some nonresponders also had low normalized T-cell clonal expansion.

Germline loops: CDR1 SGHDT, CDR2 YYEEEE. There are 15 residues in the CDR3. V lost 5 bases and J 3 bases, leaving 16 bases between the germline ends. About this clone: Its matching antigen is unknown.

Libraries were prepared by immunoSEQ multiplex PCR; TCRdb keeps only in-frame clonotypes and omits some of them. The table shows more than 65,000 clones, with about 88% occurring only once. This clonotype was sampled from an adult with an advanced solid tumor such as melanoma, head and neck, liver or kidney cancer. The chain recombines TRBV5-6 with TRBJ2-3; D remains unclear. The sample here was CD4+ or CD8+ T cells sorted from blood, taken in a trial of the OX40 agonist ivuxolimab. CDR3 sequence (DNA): TGTGCCAGCAGTCTACGGCCCACATCGACAGATACGCAGTATTTT. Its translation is CASSLRPTSTDTQYF.